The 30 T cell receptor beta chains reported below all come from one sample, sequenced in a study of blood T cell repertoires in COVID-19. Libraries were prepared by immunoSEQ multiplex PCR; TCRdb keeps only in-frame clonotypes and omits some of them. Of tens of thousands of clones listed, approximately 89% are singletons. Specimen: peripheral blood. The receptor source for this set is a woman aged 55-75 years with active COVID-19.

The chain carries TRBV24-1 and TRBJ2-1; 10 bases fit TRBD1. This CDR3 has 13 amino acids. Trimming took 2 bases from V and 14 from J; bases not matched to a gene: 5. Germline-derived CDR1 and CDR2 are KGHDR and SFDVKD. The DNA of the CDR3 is TGTGCCACCAGTGATTCAGGGACAGGGGTTAAGTTCTTC. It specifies CATSDSGTGVKFF.

The chain's CDR3 is CATSDRGTSYNEQFF. The CDR3 nucleotides are TGTGCCACCAGTGACCGCGGGACTTCCTACAATGAGCAGTTCTTC. The chain employs TRBV24-1 and TRBJ2-1; D possibly corresponds to TRBD2 (6 bases). Looked up from germline, CDR1 is KGHDR and CDR2 is SFDVKD. Trimming took off 4 bases at V and 1 base at J, with 10 bases between the two ends. The CDR3 is 15 residues long.

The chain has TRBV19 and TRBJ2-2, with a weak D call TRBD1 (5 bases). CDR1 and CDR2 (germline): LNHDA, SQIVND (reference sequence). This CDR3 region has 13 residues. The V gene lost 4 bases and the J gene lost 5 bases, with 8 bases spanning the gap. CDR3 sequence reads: CASSTRQTGELFF. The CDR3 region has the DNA TGTGCCAGTAGTACCCGACAGACCGGGGAGCTGTTTTTT.

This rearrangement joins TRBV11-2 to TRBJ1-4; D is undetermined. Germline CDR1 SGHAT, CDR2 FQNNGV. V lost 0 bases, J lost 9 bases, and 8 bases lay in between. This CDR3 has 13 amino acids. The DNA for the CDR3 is TGTGCCAGCAGCTTAGATGACTCGAAAAAACTGTTTTTT. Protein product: CASSLDDSKKLFF.

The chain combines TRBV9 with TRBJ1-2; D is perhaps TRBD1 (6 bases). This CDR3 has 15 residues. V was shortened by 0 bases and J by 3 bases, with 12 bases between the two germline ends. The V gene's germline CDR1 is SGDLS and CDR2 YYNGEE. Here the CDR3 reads CASSVGDRTHYGYTF. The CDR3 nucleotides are TGTGCCAGCAGCGTAGGCGACAGGACCCACTATGGCTACACCTTC.

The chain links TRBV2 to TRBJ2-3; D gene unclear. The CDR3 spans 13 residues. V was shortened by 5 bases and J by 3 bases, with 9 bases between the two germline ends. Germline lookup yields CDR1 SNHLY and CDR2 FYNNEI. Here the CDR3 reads CASSYEATDTQYF. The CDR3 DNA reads TGTGCCAGCAGTTACGAAGCGACAGATACGCAGTATTTT.

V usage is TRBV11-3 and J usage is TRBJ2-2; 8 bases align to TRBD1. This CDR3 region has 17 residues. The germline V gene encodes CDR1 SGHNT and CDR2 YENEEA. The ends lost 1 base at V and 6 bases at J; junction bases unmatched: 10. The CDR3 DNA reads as TGTGCCAGCAGCTTAGGGCCGGGACAGGCGGCGGCCGGGGAGCTGTTTTTT. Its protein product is CASSLGPGQAAAGELFF.

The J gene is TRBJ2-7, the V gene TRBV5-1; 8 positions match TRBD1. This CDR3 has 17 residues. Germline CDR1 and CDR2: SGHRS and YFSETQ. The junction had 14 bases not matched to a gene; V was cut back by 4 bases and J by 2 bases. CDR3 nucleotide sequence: TGCGCCAGCAGCCCCCCTTTAGACAGGGGTACCACCTACGAGCAGTACTTC. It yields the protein CASSPPLDRGTTYEQYF.

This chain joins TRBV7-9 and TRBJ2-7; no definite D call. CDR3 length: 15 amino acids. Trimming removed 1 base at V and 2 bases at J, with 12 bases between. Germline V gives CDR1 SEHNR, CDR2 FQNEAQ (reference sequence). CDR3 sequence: CASSLGSPTTYEQYF. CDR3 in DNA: TGTGCCAGCAGCTTAGGAAGCCCTACTACCTACGAGCAGTACTTC.

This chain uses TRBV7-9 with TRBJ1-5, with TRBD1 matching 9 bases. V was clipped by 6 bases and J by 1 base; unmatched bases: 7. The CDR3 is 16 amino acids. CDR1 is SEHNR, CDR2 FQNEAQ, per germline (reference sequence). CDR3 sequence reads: CASSSTGGPSNQPQHF. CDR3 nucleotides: TGTGCCAGCAGTTCTACAGGGGGCCCGAGCAATCAGCCCCAGCATTTT. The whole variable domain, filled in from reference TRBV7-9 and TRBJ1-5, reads DTGVSQNPRHKITKRGQNVTFRCDPISEHNRLYWYRQTLGQGPEFLTYFQNEAQLEKSRLLSDRFSAERPKGSFSTLEIQRTEQGDSAMYLCASSSTGGPSNQPQHFGDGTRLSIL.

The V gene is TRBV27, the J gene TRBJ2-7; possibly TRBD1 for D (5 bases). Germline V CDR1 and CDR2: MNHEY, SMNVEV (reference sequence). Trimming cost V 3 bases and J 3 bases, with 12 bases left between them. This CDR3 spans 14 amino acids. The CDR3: CASSFRFRDYEQYF. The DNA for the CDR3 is TGTGCCAGCAGTTTTCGATTCAGGGACTACGAGCAGTACTTC.

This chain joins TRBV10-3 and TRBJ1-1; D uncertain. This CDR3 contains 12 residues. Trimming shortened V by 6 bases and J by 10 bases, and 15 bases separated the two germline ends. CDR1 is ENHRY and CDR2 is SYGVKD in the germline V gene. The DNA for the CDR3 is TGTGCCATCAGCGCCGAGCCGGGAGGAGCTTTCTTT. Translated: CAISAEPGGAFF.

Written as DNA, the CDR3 is TGTGCCAGCAGACCACTAGCGGGGGGGCCGGATACGCAGTATTTT. Translation gives CASRPLAGGPDTQYF. The V gene is TRBV5-4, the J gene TRBJ2-3, with 13 bases lining up with TRBD2. CDR1 is SGHNT, CDR2 YYREEE, per germline (reference sequence). With V trimmed by 5 bases and J by 6 bases, 6 bases remained unmatched. The CDR3 is made up of 15 amino acids.

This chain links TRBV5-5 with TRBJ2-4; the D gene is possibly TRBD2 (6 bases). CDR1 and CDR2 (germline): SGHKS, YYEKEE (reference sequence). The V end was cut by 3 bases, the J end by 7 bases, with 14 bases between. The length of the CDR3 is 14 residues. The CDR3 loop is CASSSPGERNIQYF. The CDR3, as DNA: TGTGCCAGCAGCTCTCCGGGGGAGAGGAACATTCAGTACTTC.

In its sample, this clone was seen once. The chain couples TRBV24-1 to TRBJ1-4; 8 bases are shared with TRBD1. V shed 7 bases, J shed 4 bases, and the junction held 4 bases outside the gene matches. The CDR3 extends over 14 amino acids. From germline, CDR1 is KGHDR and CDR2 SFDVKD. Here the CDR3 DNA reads TGTGCCACCAGGCATACAGGGGGTAATGAAAAACTGTTTTTT. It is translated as CATRHTGGNEKLFF.

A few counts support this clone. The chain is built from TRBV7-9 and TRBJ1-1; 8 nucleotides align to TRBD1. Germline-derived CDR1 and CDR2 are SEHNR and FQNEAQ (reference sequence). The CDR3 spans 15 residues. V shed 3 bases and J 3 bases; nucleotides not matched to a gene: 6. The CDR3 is CASSLDRAVHTEAFF. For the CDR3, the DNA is TGTGCCAGCAGCTTGGACAGGGCTGTCCACACTGAAGCTTTCTTT.

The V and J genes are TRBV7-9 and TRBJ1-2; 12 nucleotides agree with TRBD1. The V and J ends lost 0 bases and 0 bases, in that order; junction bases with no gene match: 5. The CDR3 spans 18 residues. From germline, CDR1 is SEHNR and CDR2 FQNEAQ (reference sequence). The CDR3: CASSLAGTGGASNYGYTF. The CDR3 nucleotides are TGTGCCAGCAGCTTAGCCGGGACAGGGGGCGCTTCTAACTATGGCTACACCTTC.

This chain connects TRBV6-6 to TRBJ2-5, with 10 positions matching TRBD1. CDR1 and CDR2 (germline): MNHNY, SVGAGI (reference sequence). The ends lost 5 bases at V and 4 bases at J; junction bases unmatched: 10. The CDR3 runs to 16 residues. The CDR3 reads CASSRRGGTGVETQYF. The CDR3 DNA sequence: TGTGCCAGCAGTCGAAGAGGGGGGACAGGGGTAGAGACCCAGTACTTC.

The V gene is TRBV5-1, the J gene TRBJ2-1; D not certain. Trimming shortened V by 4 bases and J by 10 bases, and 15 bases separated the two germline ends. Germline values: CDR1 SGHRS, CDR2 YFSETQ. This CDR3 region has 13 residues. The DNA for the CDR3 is TGCGCCAGCAGCCCTAATACTGACGGGGAGCAGTTCTTC. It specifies CASSPNTDGEQFF.

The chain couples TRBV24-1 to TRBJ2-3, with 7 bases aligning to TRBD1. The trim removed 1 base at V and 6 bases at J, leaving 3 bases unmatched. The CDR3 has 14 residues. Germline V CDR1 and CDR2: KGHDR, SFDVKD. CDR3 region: CATSDFRTGDTQYF. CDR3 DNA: TGTGCCACCAGTGATTTTAGGACAGGCGATACGCAGTATTTT.

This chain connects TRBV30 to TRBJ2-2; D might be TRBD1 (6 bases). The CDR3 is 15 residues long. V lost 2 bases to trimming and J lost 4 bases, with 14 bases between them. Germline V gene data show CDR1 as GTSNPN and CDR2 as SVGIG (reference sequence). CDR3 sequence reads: CAWSYYETGTGELFF. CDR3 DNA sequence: TGTGCCTGGAGTTATTACGAGACAGGCACCGGGGAGCTGTTTTTT.

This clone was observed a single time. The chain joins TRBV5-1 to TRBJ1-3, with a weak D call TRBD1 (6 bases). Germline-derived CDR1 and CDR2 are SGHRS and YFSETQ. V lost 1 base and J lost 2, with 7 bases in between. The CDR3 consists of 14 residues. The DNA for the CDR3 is TGCGCCAGCAGCTTGACAGGGACTGGAAACACCATATATTTT. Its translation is CASSLTGTGNTIYF. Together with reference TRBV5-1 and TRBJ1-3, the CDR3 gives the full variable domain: KAGVTQTPRYLIKTRGQQVTLSCSPISGHRSVSWYQQTPGQGLQFLFEYFSETQRNKGNFPGRFSGRQFSNSRSEMNVSTLELGDSALYLCASSLTGTGNTIYFGEGSWLTVV.

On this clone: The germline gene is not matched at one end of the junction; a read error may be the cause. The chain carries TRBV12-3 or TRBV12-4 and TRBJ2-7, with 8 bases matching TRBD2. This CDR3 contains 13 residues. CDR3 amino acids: CASTLSGSYEQYF. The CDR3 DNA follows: TGTGCCAGCACTTTAAGCGGGAGCTACGAGCAGTACTTC.

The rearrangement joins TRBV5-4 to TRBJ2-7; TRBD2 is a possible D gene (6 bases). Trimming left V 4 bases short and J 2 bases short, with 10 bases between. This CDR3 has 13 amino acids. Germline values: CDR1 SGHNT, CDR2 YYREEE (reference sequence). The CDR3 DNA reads TGTGCCAGCAGCACCGGACTAACCTACGAGCAGTACTTC. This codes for CASSTGLTYEQYF.

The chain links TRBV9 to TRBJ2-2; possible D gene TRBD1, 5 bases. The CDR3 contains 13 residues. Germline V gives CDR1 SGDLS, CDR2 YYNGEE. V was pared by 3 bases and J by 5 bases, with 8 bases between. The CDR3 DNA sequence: TGTGCCAGCAGCGCTCAGGGAACCGGGGAGCTGTTTTTT. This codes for CASSAQGTGELFF.

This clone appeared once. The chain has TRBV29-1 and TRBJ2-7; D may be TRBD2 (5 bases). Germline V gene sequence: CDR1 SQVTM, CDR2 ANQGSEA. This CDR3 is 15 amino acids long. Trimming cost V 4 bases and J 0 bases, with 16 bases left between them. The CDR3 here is CSVGLNPGSSYEQYF. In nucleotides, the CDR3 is TGCAGCGTTGGACTTAATCCGGGAAGCTCCTACGAGCAGTACTTC.

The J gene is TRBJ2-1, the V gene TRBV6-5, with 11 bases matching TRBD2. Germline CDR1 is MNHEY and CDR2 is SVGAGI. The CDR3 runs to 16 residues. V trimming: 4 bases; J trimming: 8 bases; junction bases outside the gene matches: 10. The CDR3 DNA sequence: TGTGCCAGCAGTTCCTTTTTAGCGGGGGGGATGCATGAGCAGTTCTTC. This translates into CASSSFLAGGMHEQFF.

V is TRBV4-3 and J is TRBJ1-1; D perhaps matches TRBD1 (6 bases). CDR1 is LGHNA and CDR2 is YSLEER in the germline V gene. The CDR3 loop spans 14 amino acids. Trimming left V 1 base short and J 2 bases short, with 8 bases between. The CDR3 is CASSQAGGNTEAFF. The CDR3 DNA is TGCGCCAGCAGCCAAGCGGGGGGCAACACTGAAGCTTTCTTT.

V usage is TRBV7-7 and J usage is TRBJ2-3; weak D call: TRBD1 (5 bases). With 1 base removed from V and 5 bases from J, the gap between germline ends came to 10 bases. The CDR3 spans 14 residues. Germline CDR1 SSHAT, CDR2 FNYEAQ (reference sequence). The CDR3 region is CASSLEGVGDTQYF. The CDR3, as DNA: TGTGCCAGCAGCTTAGAAGGGGTGGGAGATACGCAGTATTTT.

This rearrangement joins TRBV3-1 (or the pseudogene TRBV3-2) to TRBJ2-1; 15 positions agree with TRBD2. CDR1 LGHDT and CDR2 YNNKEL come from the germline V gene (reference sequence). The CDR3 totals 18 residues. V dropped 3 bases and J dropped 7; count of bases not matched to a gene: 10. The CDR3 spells CASSQEGLAGGLGNEQFF. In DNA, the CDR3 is TGTGCCAGCAGCCAGGAAGGACTAGCGGGGGGGCTGGGAAATGAGCAGTTCTTC.